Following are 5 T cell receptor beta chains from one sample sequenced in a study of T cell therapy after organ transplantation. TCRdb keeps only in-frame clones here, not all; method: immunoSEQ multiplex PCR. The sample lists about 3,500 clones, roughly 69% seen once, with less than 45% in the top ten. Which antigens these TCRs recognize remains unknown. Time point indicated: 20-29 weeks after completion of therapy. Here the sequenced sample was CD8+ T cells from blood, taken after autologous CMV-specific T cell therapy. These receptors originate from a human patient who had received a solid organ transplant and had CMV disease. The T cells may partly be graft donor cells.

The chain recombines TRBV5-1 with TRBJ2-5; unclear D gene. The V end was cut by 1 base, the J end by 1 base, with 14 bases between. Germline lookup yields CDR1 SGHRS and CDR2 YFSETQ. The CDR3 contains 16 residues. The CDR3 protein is CASSLRNSRLQETQYF. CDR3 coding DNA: TGCGCCAGCAGCTTGAGGAACAGCCGACTCCAAGAGACCCAGTACTTC.

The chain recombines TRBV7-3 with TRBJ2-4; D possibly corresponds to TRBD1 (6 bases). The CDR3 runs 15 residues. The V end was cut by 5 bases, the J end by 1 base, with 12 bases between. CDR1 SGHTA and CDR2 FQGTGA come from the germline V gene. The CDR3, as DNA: TGTGCCAGCAGCGCCACGCAGGGGGCCAAAAACATTCAGTACTTC. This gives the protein CASSATQGAKNIQYF.

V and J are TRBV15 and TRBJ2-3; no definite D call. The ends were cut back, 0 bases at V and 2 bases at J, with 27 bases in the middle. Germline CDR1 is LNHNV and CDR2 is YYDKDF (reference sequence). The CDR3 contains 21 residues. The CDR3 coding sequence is TGTGCCACCAGCAGAGATCGCACCCTCTTCCCGGCTAACGCCTTCACAGATACGCAGTATTTT. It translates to CATSRDRTLFPANAFTDTQYF.

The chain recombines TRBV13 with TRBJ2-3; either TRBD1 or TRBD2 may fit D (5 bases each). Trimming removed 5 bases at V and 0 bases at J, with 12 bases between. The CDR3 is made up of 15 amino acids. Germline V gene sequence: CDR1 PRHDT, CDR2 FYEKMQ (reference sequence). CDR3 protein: CASSDLEGSTDTQYF. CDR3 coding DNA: TGTGCCAGCAGCGACCTCGAGGGGAGCACAGATACGCAGTATTTT.

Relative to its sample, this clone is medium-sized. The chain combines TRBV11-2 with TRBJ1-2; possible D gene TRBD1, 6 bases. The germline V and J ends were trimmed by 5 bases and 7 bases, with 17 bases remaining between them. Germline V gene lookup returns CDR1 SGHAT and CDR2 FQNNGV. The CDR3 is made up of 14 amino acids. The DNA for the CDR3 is TGTGCCAGCAGCCATCAGGGGACATCTCTTGGCTACACCTTC. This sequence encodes CASSHQGTSLGYTF. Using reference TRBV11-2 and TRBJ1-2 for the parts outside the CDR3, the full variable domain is EAGVAQSPRYKIIEKRQSVAFWCNPISGHATLYWYQQILGQGPKLLIQFQNNGVVDDSQLPKDRFSAERLKGVDSTLKIQPAKLEDSAVYLCASSHQGTSLGYTFGSGTRLTVV.